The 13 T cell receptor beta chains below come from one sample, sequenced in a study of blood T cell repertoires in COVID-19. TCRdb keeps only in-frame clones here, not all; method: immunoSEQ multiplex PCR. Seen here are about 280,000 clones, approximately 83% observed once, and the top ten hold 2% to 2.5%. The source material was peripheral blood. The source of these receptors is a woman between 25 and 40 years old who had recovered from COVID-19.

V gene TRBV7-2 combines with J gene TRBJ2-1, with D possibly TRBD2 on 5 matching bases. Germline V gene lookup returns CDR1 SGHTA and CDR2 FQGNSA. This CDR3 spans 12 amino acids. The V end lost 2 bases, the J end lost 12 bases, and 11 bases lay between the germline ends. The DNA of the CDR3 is TGTGCCAGCAGCTTATCTAGCTTTCGGCAGTTCTTC. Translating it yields CASSLSSFRQFF.

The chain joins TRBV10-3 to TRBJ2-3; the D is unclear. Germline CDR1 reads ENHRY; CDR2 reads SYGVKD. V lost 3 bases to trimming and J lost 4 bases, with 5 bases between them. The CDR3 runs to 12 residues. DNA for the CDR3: TGTGCCATCAGTGAACGGGCAGATACGCAGTATTTT. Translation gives CAISERADTQYF.

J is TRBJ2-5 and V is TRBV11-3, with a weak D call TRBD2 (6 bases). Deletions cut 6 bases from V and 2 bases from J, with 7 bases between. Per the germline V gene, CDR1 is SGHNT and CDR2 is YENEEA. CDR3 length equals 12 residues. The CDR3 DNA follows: TGTGCCAGCAGTCGGGGGCAAGAGACCCAGTACTTC. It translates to CASSRGQETQYF.

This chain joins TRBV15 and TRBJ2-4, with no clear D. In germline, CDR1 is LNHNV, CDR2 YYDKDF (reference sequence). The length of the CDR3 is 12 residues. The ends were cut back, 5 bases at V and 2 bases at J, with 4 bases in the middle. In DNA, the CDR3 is TGTGCCACCAGCGCGTCCAAAAACATTCAGTACTTC. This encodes CATSASKNIQYF.

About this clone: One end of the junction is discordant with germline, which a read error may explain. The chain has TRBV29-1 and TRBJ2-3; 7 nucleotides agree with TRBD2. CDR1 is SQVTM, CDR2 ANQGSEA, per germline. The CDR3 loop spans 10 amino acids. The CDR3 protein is CSVEDVGGVF. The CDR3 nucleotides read TGCAGCGTTGAAGATGTGGGGGGGGTGTTT.

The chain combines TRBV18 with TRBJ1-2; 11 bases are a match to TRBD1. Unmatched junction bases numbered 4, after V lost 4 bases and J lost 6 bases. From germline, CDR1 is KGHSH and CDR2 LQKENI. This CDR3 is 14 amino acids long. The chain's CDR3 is CASSLGTGGNGYTF. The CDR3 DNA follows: TGTGCCAGCTCACTTGGGACAGGGGGAAATGGCTACACCTTC.

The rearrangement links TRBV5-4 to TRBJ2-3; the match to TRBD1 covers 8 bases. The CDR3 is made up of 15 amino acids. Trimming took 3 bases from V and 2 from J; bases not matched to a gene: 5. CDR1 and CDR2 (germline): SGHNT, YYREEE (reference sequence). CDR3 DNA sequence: TGTGCCAGCAGCTGGGACAGGCGTAACACAGATACGCAGTATTTT. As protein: CASSWDRRNTDTQYF.

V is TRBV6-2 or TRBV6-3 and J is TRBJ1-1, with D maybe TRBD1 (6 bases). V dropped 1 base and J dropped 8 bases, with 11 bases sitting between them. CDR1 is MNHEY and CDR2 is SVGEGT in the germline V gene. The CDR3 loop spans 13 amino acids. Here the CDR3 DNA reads TGTGCCAGCAGTTACTTCCGACAGGCCGAAGCTTTCTTT. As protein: CASSYFRQAEAFF.

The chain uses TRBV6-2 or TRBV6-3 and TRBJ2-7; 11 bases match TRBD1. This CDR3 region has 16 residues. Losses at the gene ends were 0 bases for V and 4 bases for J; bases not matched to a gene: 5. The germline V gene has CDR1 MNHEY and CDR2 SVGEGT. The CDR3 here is CASSYSPGQGVYEQYF. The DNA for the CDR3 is TGTGCCAGCAGTTACTCACCGGGACAGGGGGTATACGAGCAGTACTTC.

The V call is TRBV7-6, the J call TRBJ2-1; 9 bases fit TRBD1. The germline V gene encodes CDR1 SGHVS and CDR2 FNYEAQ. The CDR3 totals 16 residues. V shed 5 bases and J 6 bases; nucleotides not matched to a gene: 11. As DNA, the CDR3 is TGTGCCAGCAGCCCACAAGGACAGGGGATAATCAATGAGCAGTTCTTC. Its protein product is CASSPQGQGIINEQFF.

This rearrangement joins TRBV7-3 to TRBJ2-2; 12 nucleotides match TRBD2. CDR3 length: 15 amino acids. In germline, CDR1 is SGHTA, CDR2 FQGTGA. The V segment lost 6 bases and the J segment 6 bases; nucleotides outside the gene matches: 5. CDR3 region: CASSSTSGSSGELFF. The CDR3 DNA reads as TGTGCCAGCAGTTCGACTAGCGGGAGTTCCGGGGAGCTGTTTTTT.

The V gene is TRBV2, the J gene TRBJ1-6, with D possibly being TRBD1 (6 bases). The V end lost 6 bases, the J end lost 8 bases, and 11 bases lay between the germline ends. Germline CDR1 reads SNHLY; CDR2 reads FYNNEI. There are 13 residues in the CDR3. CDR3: CASSAGVDSPLHF. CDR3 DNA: TGTGCCAGCAGCGCAGGGGTGGATTCACCCCTCCACTTT.

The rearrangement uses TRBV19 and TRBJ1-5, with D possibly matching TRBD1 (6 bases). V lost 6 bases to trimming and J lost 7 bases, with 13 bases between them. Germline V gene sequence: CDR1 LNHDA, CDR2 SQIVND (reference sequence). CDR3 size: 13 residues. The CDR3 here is CASRRGALQPQHF. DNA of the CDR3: TGTGCCAGTAGGCGGGGGGCTCTCCAGCCCCAGCATTTT.